Listed below are T cell receptor beta chains from one sample, sequenced in a study of T cells in Graves' hyperthyroidism and ophthalmopathy. TCRdb redid the calling of the multiplex PCR reads with MiXCR, one entry per CDR3 protein. This table holds approximately 400,000 distinct CDR3 sequences, approximately 13% found once. The specimen sequenced was blood. These receptors were collected from a man aged 25 to 40 with Graves' hyperthyroidism that later progressed to Graves' ophthalmopathy. The CDR3 runs from the conserved cysteine through the conserved F or W. The order of the fields is V gene, D gene, J gene, CDR3 length, clone size, CDR3 DNA, CDR3 protein. The D gene is left open where the match is weak. Size is stated for part of the rows, as once, few or many counts, or as a class when the clone is expanded.

v_gene: TRBV5-1; d_gene: .; j_gene: TRBJ1-1; len: 14; abundance: many; CDR3nt: TGCGCCAGCAGCGGGACGGTAAAGAACACTGAAGCTTTCTTT; CDR3aa: CASSGTVKNTEAFF
v_gene: TRBV7-9; d_gene: .; j_gene: TRBJ2-7; len: 12; abundance: many; CDR3nt: TGTGCCAGCAGCTTATTGGGCGTCGAGCAGTACTTC; CDR3aa: CASSLLGVEQYF
v_gene: TRBV24-1; d_gene: TRBD1; j_gene: TRBJ2-3; len: 14; abundance: few; CDR3nt: TGTGCCACCAGCCGGACAGGGAGGACAGATACGCAGTATTTT; CDR3aa: CATSRTGRTDTQYF
v_gene: TRBV11-2; d_gene: .; j_gene: TRBJ1-1; len: 14; abundance: many; CDR3nt: TGTGCCAGCAGACTCGGACAGATTCACGCTGAAGCTTTCTTT; CDR3aa: CASRLGQIHAEAFF
v_gene: TRBV2; d_gene: TRBD1; j_gene: TRBJ2-2; len: 15; abundance: many; CDR3nt: TGTGCCAGCAGCGAGACAGGGACGAACACCGGGGAGCTGTTTTTT; CDR3aa: CASSETGTNTGELFF
v_gene: TRBV4-1; d_gene: .; j_gene: TRBJ2-2; len: 14; abundance: .; CDR3nt: TGCGCCAGCAGCCGTGGACCCTACACCGGGGAGCTGTTTTTT; CDR3aa: CASSRGPYTGELFF
v_gene: TRBV29-1; d_gene: .; j_gene: TRBJ1-1; len: 12; abundance: .; CDR3nt: TGCAGCGTTGTTGTAGTGAACACTGAAGCTTTCTTT; CDR3aa: CSVVVVNTEAFF
v_gene: TRBV27; d_gene: .; j_gene: TRBJ1-2; len: 15; abundance: many; CDR3nt: TGTGCCAGCAGTTTACTTGGGCCGATAAACTATGGCTACACCTTC; CDR3aa: CASSLLGPINYGYTF
v_gene: TRBV4-1; d_gene: .; j_gene: TRBJ2-3; len: 15; abundance: .; CDR3nt: TGCGCCAGCAGCCAAGTTTCAGCCAGCACAGATACGCAGTATTTT; CDR3aa: CASSQVSASTDTQYF
v_gene: TRBV10-3; d_gene: .; j_gene: TRBJ1-5; len: 15; abundance: few; CDR3nt: TGTGCCATCAGCGATGGGGGTGGGAGCAATCAGCCCCAGCATTTT; CDR3aa: CAISDGGGSNQPQHF
v_gene: TRBV5-6; d_gene: TRBD1; j_gene: TRBJ1-5; len: 17; abundance: .; CDR3nt: TGTGCCAGCAGCAGGGTCCTTCCGACAGGGGATAATCAGCCCCAGCATTTT; CDR3aa: CASSRVLPTGDNQPQHF
v_gene: TRBV12-3/TRBV12-4; d_gene: .; j_gene: TRBJ1-5; len: 15; abundance: many; CDR3nt: TGTGCCAGCAGTTTACAGGCCCTTAGCAATCAGCCCCAGCATTTT; CDR3aa: CASSLQALSNQPQHF
v_gene: TRBV30; d_gene: .; j_gene: TRBJ1-4; len: 13; abundance: .; CDR3nt: TGTGCCTCCTGGGCGGGGTACGGTGAAAAACTGTTTTTT; CDR3aa: CASWAGYGEKLFF
v_gene: TRBV7-8; d_gene: .; j_gene: TRBJ2-1; len: 15; abundance: few; CDR3nt: TGTGCCAGCAAGGGCGGGTCCTACGGAGACAATGAGCAGTTCTTC; CDR3aa: CASKGGSYGDNEQFF
v_gene: TRBV11-3; d_gene: TRBD1; j_gene: TRBJ2-2; len: 16; abundance: many; CDR3nt: TGTGCCAGCAACCCACGACAGGGGGCAAACACCGGGGAGCTGTTTTTT; CDR3aa: CASNPRQGANTGELFF
v_gene: TRBV27; d_gene: TRBD1; j_gene: TRBJ2-7; len: 17; abundance: many; CDR3nt: TGTGCCAGCAGTTCGCGGACAGGGTATACAAAACCCTACGAGCAGTACTTC; CDR3aa: CASSSRTGYTKPYEQYF
v_gene: TRBV27; d_gene: .; j_gene: TRBJ1-3; len: 16; abundance: .; CDR3nt: TGTGCCAGCGCAGCTCCGGGGCCCATCTCTGGAAACACCATATATTTT; CDR3aa: CASAAPGPISGNTIYF
v_gene: TRBV7-9; d_gene: .; j_gene: TRBJ1-2; len: 15; abundance: few; CDR3nt: TGTGCCAGCAGCTTAGATGCTAGGGACCGCTATGGCTACACCTTC; CDR3aa: CASSLDARDRYGYTF
v_gene: TRBV3-1; d_gene: TRBD1; j_gene: TRBJ1-4; len: 15; abundance: few; CDR3nt: TGTGCCAGCAGCCCGAGGACAGGGGGAGGCGAAAAACTGTTTTTT; CDR3aa: CASSPRTGGGEKLFF
v_gene: TRBV27; d_gene: .; j_gene: TRBJ2-7; len: 14; abundance: .; CDR3nt: TGTGCCAGCAGGCAGGGTTGGCTCTCCTACGAGCAGTACTTC; CDR3aa: CASRQGWLSYEQYF
v_gene: TRBV7-9; d_gene: .; j_gene: TRBJ1-1; len: 12; abundance: many; CDR3nt: TGTGCCAGCAGCTTATACACCACTGAAGCTTTCTTT; CDR3aa: CASSLYTTEAFF
v_gene: TRBV28; d_gene: TRBD2; j_gene: TRBJ2-5; len: 15; abundance: many; CDR3nt: TGTGCCAGCAGTTTCGAGCGGGGGGGCCGAGAGACCCAGTACTTC; CDR3aa: CASSFERGGRETQYF
v_gene: TRBV11-2; d_gene: TRBD2; j_gene: TRBJ2-2; len: 16; abundance: many; CDR3nt: TGTGCCAGCAGCTTAGTCGCGGGGGGGCACACCGGGGAGCTGTTTTTT; CDR3aa: CASSLVAGGHTGELFF
v_gene: TRBV12-3/TRBV12-4; d_gene: TRBD1; j_gene: TRBJ1-2; len: 13; abundance: few; CDR3nt: TGTGCCAGCAGCCCGGACAGGGGAGCTGGCTACACCTTC; CDR3aa: CASSPDRGAGYTF
v_gene: TRBV13; d_gene: TRBD2; j_gene: TRBJ2-2; len: 16; abundance: .; CDR3nt: TGTGCCAGCAGCTCCATCGGGGGAGGGCTAACCGGGGAGCTGTTTTTT; CDR3aa: CASSSIGGGLTGELFF
v_gene: TRBV27; d_gene: .; j_gene: TRBJ2-5; len: 14; abundance: .; CDR3nt: TGTGCCAGCAATTTATATCGGGGGAAAGAGACCCAGTACTTC; CDR3aa: CASNLYRGKETQYF
v_gene: TRBV6-1; d_gene: .; j_gene: TRBJ1-5; len: 14; abundance: many; CDR3nt: TGTGCCAGCAGAACCAGACAAGGCAATCAGCCCCAGCATTTT; CDR3aa: CASRTRQGNQPQHF
v_gene: TRBV4-1; d_gene: .; j_gene: TRBJ1-5; len: 15; abundance: many; CDR3nt: TGCGCCAGCAGCCAAGGATCTAATAGCAATCAGCCCCAGCATTTT; CDR3aa: CASSQGSNSNQPQHF
v_gene: TRBV13; d_gene: .; j_gene: TRBJ1-1; len: 13; abundance: many; CDR3nt: TGTGCCAGCAGCCTGGACCCGAACACTGAAGCTTTCTTT; CDR3aa: CASSLDPNTEAFF
v_gene: TRBV12-3/TRBV12-4; d_gene: .; j_gene: TRBJ2-7; len: 14; abundance: many; CDR3nt: TGTGCCAGCAGTTTTTGGGGCGCGAGCTACGAGCAGTACTTC; CDR3aa: CASSFWGASYEQYF
v_gene: TRBV7-2; d_gene: TRBD1; j_gene: TRBJ1-2; len: 14; abundance: many; CDR3nt: TGTGCCAGCAGCAGACAGGGGGGCGACTATGGCTACACCTTC; CDR3aa: CASSRQGGDYGYTF
v_gene: TRBV3-1; d_gene: TRBD2; j_gene: TRBJ2-7; len: 15; abundance: .; CDR3nt: TGTGCCAGCAGCCGCCTAGCGGGGGGGAGCCACGAGCAGTACTTC; CDR3aa: CASSRLAGGSHEQYF
v_gene: TRBV20-1; d_gene: .; j_gene: TRBJ2-7; len: 13; abundance: many; CDR3nt: TGCAGCTCGCCTCGATCGGGGATCTACGAGCAGTACTTC; CDR3aa: CSSPRSGIYEQYF
v_gene: TRBV15; d_gene: .; j_gene: TRBJ1-5; len: 15; abundance: many; CDR3nt: TGTGCCACCAGCAGAGACAGGGTTCGCAATCAGCCCCAGCATTTT; CDR3aa: CATSRDRVRNQPQHF
v_gene: TRBV4-2; d_gene: .; j_gene: TRBJ2-5; len: 16; abundance: .; CDR3nt: TGTGCCAGCAGCCAAGTATCGACCGACAGACAAGAGACCCAGTACTTC; CDR3aa: CASSQVSTDRQETQYF
v_gene: TRBV30; d_gene: .; j_gene: TRBJ2-5; len: 12; abundance: many; CDR3nt: TGTGCCTGGAGGCCCCTCGGGGAGACCCAGTACTTC; CDR3aa: CAWRPLGETQYF
v_gene: TRBV27; d_gene: TRBD1; j_gene: TRBJ1-2; len: 15; abundance: few; CDR3nt: TGTGCCAGCAGGCCCGGGACAGGGGGCCACTATGGCTACACCTTC; CDR3aa: CASRPGTGGHYGYTF
v_gene: TRBV3-1; d_gene: .; j_gene: TRBJ1-6; len: 15; abundance: many; CDR3nt: TGTGCCAGCAGCCCTCTGACACCGCCCAATTCACCCCTCCACTTT; CDR3aa: CASSPLTPPNSPLHF
v_gene: TRBV4-2; d_gene: TRBD2; j_gene: TRBJ2-1; len: 17; abundance: few; CDR3nt: TGTGCCAGCAGCCAAGTCTTGCGGGGGGGTTCTAGGGGTGAGCAGTTCTTC; CDR3aa: CASSQVLRGGSRGEQFF
v_gene: TRBV5-6; d_gene: TRBD1; j_gene: TRBJ2-3; len: 16; abundance: few; CDR3nt: TGCGCCAGCAGCCCCCAGCGGACAGGATTTACAGATACGCAGTATTTT; CDR3aa: CASSPQRTGFTDTQYF
v_gene: TRBV6-5; d_gene: .; j_gene: TRBJ1-6; len: 17; abundance: few; CDR3nt: TGTGCCAGCAGATACTCCCACCCTAGCTCCTATAATTCACCCCTCCACTTT; CDR3aa: CASRYSHPSSYNSPLHF
v_gene: TRBV10-3; d_gene: .; j_gene: TRBJ2-7; len: 12; abundance: many; CDR3nt: TGTGCCATCAGTGAGCAACTCTACGAGCAGTACTTC; CDR3aa: CAISEQLYEQYF
v_gene: TRBV6-1; d_gene: .; j_gene: TRBJ1-5; len: 14; abundance: many; CDR3nt: TGTGCCAGCAGTTCAACAGGGTCCGATCAGCCCCAGCATTTT; CDR3aa: CASSSTGSDQPQHF
v_gene: TRBV7-9; d_gene: TRBD1; j_gene: TRBJ1-6; len: 16; abundance: few; CDR3nt: TGTGCCAGCAGCCCGGGGACAGGGGTGGGTTTGCCACCCCTCCACTTT; CDR3aa: CASSPGTGVGLPPLHF
v_gene: TRBV9; d_gene: TRBD1; j_gene: TRBJ1-2; len: 13; abundance: .; CDR3nt: TGTGCCAGCAGCAGGACAGGCTACTATGGCTACACCTTC; CDR3aa: CASSRTGYYGYTF
v_gene: TRBV6-9; d_gene: .; j_gene: TRBJ2-7; len: 15; abundance: many; CDR3nt: TGTGCCAGCAGTTATTCCGCTCGGAGCTCCTACGAGCAGTACTTC; CDR3aa: CASSYSARSSYEQYF
v_gene: TRBV7-9; d_gene: .; j_gene: TRBJ1-2; len: 16; abundance: .; CDR3nt: TGTGCCAGCAGCTTAGATCGAAGGGGCAGGGACTATGGCTACACCTTC; CDR3aa: CASSLDRRGRDYGYTF
v_gene: TRBV12-3/TRBV12-4; d_gene: .; j_gene: TRBJ1-2; len: 14; abundance: .; CDR3nt: TGTGCCAGCAGTTTAGTGGGAGAAGCATATGGCTACACCTTC; CDR3aa: CASSLVGEAYGYTF
v_gene: TRBV11-2; d_gene: TRBD1; j_gene: TRBJ1-2; len: 16; abundance: many; CDR3nt: TGTGCCAGCAGCAGAGGGCCGGAGACAGGGGGGTCTGGCTACACCTTC; CDR3aa: CASSRGPETGGSGYTF
v_gene: TRBV20-1; d_gene: TRBD2; j_gene: TRBJ2-7; len: 17; abundance: many; CDR3nt: TGCAGTGCTATGGCCTTCGGACTAGCGGGCCTCTCCTACGAGCAGTACTTC; CDR3aa: CSAMAFGLAGLSYEQYF
v_gene: TRBV11-1; d_gene: TRBD2; j_gene: TRBJ2-2; len: 16; abundance: few; CDR3nt: TGTGCCAGCAGCTTACGAGCGGGGGGGCCCGGCGGGGAGCTGTTTTTT; CDR3aa: CASSLRAGGPGGELFF
v_gene: TRBV11-2; d_gene: .; j_gene: TRBJ2-1; len: 14; abundance: many; CDR3nt: TGTGCCAGCAGCTTAGCCTTGAGAGGAGGTGAGCAGTTCTTC; CDR3aa: CASSLALRGGEQFF
v_gene: TRBV20-1; d_gene: .; j_gene: TRBJ1-6; len: 11; abundance: .; CDR3nt: TGCAGTGCTGCTATGAATTCACCCCTCCACTTT; CDR3aa: CSAAMNSPLHF
v_gene: TRBV5-1; d_gene: TRBD2; j_gene: TRBJ2-7; len: 16; abundance: .; CDR3nt: TGCGCCAGCAGCTCCGGGCTAGCGGGGGTTCTATACGAGCAGTACTTC; CDR3aa: CASSSGLAGVLYEQYF
v_gene: TRBV6-2/TRBV6-3; d_gene: TRBD2; j_gene: TRBJ2-3; len: 16; abundance: many; CDR3nt: TGTGCCAGCAGTTACCCCCTGGCGGGGGGGAAGGATACGCAGTATTTT; CDR3aa: CASSYPLAGGKDTQYF
v_gene: TRBV6-1; d_gene: TRBD2; j_gene: TRBJ2-3; len: 16; abundance: many; CDR3nt: TGTGCCAGCAGTTATAACCCGGGACTACCAACAGATACGCAGTATTTT; CDR3aa: CASSYNPGLPTDTQYF
v_gene: TRBV27; d_gene: .; j_gene: TRBJ1-6; len: 19; abundance: many; CDR3nt: TGTGCCAGCAGTTCCCCGTCTTACAAGGGGAGCTCCTATAATTCACCCCTCCACTTT; CDR3aa: CASSSPSYKGSSYNSPLHF
v_gene: TRBV5-4; d_gene: .; j_gene: TRBJ2-3; len: 14; abundance: .; CDR3nt: TGTGCCAGCAGCACGACTAGAGACACAGATACGCAGTATTTT; CDR3aa: CASSTTRDTDTQYF
v_gene: TRBV28; d_gene: .; j_gene: TRBJ1-1; len: 12; abundance: many; CDR3nt: TGTGCCAGCAGTTTACGGGACACTGAAGCTTTCTTT; CDR3aa: CASSLRDTEAFF